This T cell receptor (beta chain) derives from a study of human T cells and chemical hapten exposure. Study-wide background: 2% DPC applied to a 2 cm by 2 cm arm area sensitized donors.

Note on this clonotype: Its antigen is undetermined.

As originally analysed: With a range of about 23,224 to 750,000, the median per sample was roughly 91,000 TCRs. A single record per CDR3 protein comes from TCRdb applying MiXCR to the RACE reads. The V and J calls follow TCRdb's processing rather than the paper's. Here the sample spans 40,000 to 45,000 distinct CDR3 sequences, around 9.3% being singletons. Stated time point: patch test 2, 6 weeks after DPC sensitization. The treatment: therapeutic diphenylcyclopropenone sensitization with weekly scalp DPC. Whole-study results and caveats: PT1 expanded TCR numbers rose with patch test score. DPC sensitization did not alter TCRs above 1 in 1000 frequency.

The germline V gene has CDR1 MNHNS and CDR2 SASEGT. V was shortened by 3 bases and J by 5 bases, with 13 bases between the two germline ends. There are 14 residues in the CDR3. This specimen was whole blood, taken in connection with sensitization to the hapten diphenylcyclopropenone (DPC). The sequence was obtained from a woman between 35 and 50 years old with alopecia areata. Some clones in this sample may be carry-over from other donors' samples. The chain joins TRBV6-1 to TRBJ1-1; weak D call: TRBD1 (5 bases). CDR3 sequence reads: CASSDGLHRTEAFF. Written as DNA, the CDR3 is TGTGCCAGCAGTGATGGATTACACAGGACTGAAGCTTTCTTT.